Presented here are 3 T cell receptor beta chains from one specimen sequenced in a study of blood T cell repertoires in COVID-19 (dated by TCRdb to the early 2020s). Library construction relied on the immunoSEQ multiplex PCR assay. TCRdb stores this immuneACCESS table with in-frame sequences only. Part of the clones is absent; in the studies checked, under half of the shortfall reflects unresolved V genes, and no reason is known for the rest. For this sample there are over 250,000 clones; about 87% appear just once. About 3% of the sample is held by the ten biggest clonotypes. Sequenced sample: PBMCs or T cells enriched from blood (not recorded which). These receptors were collected from a woman between 50 and 59 years old who had recovered from COVID-19.

V and J are TRBV28 and TRBJ1-4; no clear D gene. Germline V gives CDR1 MDHEN, CDR2 SYDVKM. The CDR3 consists of 15 residues. V was trimmed by 4 bases and J by 0 bases, leaving 9 bases between them. The CDR3 region has the DNA TGTGCCAGCAGTTGGCCCACCCCAACTAATGAAAAACTGTTTTTT. This gives the protein CASSWPTPTNEKLFF.

This chain joins TRBV7-9 and TRBJ2-7; TRBD2 might be the D (6 bases). Looked up from germline, CDR1 is SEHNR and CDR2 is FQNEAQ (reference sequence). Trimming cost V 5 bases and J 0 bases, with 17 bases left between them. This CDR3 is built from 16 residues. This chain's CDR3 is CASSTTNSGSSYEQYF. CDR3 bases: TGTGCCAGCAGCACGACGAATAGCGGAAGCTCCTACGAGCAGTACTTC. The variable domain in full, completed from reference TRBV7-9 and TRBJ2-7, reads DTGVSQNPRHKITKRGQNVTFRCDPISEHNRLYWYRQTLGQGPEFLTYFQNEAQLEKSRLLSDRFSAERPKGSFSTLEIQRTEQGDSAMYLCASSTTNSGSSYEQYFGPGTRLTVT.

This sequence joins TRBV6-2 or TRBV6-3 and TRBJ2-1, with TRBD2 identical over 11 bases. The germline gives CDR1 MNHEY, CDR2 SVGEGT. The CDR3 has 20 residues. V dropped 3 bases and J dropped 8; count of bases not matched to a gene: 21. CDR3 coding DNA: TGTGCCAGCAGTTATTTAGCGGGAGGGCGCAGAGGGTCGGCACAATATGAGCAGTTCTTC. Amino acid sequence: CASSYLAGGRRGSAQYEQFF.